This TCR beta chain is from a study of T cells in Graves' hyperthyroidism and ophthalmopathy. This clonotype was recorded many times. RNA transcripts gave rise to amplified TCR beta CDR3 regions. An initial round of RT-PCR targeting the TCR CDR3 relied on the HTBI primer set. MiXCR, run by TCRdb on the multiplex PCR reads, gives a single entry per CDR3 protein. The sample includes about 330,000 distinct CDR3 sequences, about an eighth of them seen just once. Germline values: CDR1 MDHEN, CDR2 SYDVKM. The CDR3 spans 17 residues. V lost 6 bases, J lost 1 base, and 14 bases stayed unmatched. The chain couples TRBV28 to TRBJ2-7, with TRBD2 matching over 8 bases. The TCR sequence derives from a woman aged 40 to 49 with Graves' ophthalmopathy. Sequencing used blood. CDR3 nucleotides: TGTGCCAGCAGCCCCATGTTTTGGCGGGGGGCTTCCTACGAGCAGTACTTC. Encoded protein: CASSPMFWRGASYEQYF.